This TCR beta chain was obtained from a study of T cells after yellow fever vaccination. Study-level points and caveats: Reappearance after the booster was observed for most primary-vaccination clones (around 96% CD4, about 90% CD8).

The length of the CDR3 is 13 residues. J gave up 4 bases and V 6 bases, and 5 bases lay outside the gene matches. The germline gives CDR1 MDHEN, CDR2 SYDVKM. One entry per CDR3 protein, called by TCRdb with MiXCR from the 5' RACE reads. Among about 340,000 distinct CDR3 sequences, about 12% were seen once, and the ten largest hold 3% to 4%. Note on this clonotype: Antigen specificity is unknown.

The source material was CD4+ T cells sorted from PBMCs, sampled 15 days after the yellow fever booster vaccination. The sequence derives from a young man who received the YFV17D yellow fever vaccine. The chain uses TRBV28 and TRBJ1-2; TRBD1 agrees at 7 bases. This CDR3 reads CASRLGQRYGYTF. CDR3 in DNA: TGTGCCAGCAGACTGGGACAGCGCTATGGCTACACCTTC.